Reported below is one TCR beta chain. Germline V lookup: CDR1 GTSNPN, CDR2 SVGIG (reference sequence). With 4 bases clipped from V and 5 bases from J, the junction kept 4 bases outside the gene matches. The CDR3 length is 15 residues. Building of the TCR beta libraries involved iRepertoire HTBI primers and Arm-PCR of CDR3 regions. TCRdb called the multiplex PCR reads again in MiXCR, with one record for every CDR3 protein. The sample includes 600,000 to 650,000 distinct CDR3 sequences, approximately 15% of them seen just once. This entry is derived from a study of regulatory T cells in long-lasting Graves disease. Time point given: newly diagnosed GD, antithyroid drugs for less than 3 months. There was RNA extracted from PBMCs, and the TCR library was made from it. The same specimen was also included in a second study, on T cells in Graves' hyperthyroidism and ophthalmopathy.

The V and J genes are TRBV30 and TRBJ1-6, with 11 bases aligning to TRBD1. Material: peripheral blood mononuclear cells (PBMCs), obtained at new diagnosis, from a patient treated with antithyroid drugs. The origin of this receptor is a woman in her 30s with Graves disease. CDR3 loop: CAWNRDRGDNSPLHF. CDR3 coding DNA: TGTGCCTGGAACCGGGACAGGGGGGATAATTCACCCCTCCACTTT.